This TCR beta chain is from a study of blood T cells in healthy people across ages. This clonotype was seen a handful of times. Primers used in a second PCR of about 7 to 12 cycles were a sample-barcoded 5' primer and a J-beta primer mix. TCRdb analysed the 5' RACE reads with MiXCR anew, one entry per CDR3 protein. Of 1,500,000 or so distinct CDR3 sequences in the sample, roughly 43% were seen once. Trimming left V 2 bases short and J 5 bases short, with 9 bases between. The CDR3 spans 13 residues. Germline V gene data show CDR1 as SNHLY and CDR2 as FYNNEI. Specimen: blood. The clonotype comes from a woman aged 18-30 years in good health. The chain couples TRBV2 to TRBJ1-1; D gene ambiguous. CDR3 amino acids: CASSERGLTEAFF. The CDR3 DNA is TGTGCCAGCAGTGAACGGGGTCTGACTGAAGCTTTCTTT.